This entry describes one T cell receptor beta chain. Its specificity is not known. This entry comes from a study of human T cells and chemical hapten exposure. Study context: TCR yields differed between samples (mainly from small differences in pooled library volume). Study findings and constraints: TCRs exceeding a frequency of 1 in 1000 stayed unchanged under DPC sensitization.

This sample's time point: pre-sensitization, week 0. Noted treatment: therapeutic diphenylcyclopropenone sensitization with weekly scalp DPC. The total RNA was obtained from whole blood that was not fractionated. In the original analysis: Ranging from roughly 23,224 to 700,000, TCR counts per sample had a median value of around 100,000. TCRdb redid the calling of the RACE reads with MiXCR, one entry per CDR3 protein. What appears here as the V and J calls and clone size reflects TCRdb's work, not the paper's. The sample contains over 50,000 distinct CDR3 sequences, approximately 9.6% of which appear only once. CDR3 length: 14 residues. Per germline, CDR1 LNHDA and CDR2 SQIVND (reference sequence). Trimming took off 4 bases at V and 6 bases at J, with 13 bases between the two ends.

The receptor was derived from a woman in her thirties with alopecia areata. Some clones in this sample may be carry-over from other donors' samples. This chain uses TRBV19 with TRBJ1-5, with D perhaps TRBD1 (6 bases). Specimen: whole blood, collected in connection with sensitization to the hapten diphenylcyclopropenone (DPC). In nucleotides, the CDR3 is TGTGCCAGTAGTAGACGGACAGTCAGTCAGCCCCAGCATTTT. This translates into CASSRRTVSQPQHF.